These 2 T cell receptor beta chains originate from one sample sequenced in a study of T cell responses to AZD1222 COVID-19 vaccine. Using immunoSEQ multiplex PCR, the repertoire was profiled, and TCRdb retains in-frame clones only, with some absent. The data contain about 100,000 clones, around 90% of them seen just once; the ten biggest clones take up about 1.5%. Material: peripheral blood, obtained on day 0 of AZD1222 vaccination. The receptors originated from an adult in good health.

V is TRBV27 and J is TRBJ2-7; D gene uncertain. Germline values: CDR1 MNHEY, CDR2 SMNVEV (reference sequence). Between the trimmed V and J ends, which lost 2 bases and 2 bases, there was a span of 10 bases. The CDR3 spans 14 residues. The CDR3 region has the DNA TGTGCCAGCAGTTTACGGCGGAACCCCTACGAGCAGTACTTC. Amino acid sequence: CASSLRRNPYEQYF.

The chain employs TRBV28 and TRBJ1-4; D is undetermined. The CDR3 has 13 residues. The germline V and J ends were trimmed by 6 bases and 8 bases, with 13 bases remaining between them. Germline assignment: CDR1 MDHEN and CDR2 SYDVKM. CDR3 nucleotide sequence: TGTGCCAGCAGCATCGAAGGGTGGGAAAAACTGTTTTTT. Translating gives CASSIEGWEKLFF.